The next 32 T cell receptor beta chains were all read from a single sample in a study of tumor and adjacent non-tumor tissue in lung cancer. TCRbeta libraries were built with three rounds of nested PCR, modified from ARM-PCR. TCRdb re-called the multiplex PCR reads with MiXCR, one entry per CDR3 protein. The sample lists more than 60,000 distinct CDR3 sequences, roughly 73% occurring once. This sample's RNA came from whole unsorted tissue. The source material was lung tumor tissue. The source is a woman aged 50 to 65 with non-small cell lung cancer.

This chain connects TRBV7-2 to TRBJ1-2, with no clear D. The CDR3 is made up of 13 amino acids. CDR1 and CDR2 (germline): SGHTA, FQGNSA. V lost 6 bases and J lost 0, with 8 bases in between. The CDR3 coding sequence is TGTGCCAGCAGTCCTGATTCTAACTATGGCTACACCTTC. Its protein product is CASSPDSNYGYTF.

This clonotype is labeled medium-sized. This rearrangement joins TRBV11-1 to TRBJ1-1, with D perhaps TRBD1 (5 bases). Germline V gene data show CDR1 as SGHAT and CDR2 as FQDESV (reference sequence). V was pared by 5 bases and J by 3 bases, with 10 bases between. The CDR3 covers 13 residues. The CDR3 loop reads CASSPPGDTEAFF. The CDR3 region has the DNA TGTGCCAGCAGCCCACCGGGGGACACTGAAGCTTTCTTT.

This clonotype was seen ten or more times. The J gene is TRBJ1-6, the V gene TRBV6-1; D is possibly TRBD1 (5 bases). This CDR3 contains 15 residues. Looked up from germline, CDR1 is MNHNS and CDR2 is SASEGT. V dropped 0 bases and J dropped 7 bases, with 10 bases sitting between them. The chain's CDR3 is CASSEAGGNNSPLHF. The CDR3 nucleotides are TGTGCCAGCAGTGAAGCGGGGGGAAACAATTCACCCCTCCACTTT.

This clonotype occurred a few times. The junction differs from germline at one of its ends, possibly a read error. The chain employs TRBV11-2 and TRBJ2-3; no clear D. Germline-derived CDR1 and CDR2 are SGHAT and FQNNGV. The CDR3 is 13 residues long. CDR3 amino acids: CASSLDRADTRYF. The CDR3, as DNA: TGTGCTAGCAGCTTAGATCGGGCTGATACGCGGTATTTT. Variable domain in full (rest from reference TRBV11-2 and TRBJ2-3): EAGVAQSPRYKIIEKRQSVAFWCNPISGHATLYWYQQILGQGPKLLIQFQNNGVVDDSQLPKDRFSAERLKGVDSTLKIQPAKLEDSAVYLCASSLDRADTRYFGPGTRLTVL.

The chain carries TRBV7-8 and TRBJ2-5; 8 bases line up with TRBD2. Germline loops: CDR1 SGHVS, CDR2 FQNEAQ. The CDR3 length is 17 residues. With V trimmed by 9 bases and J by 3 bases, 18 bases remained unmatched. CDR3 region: CASGLDRTGGSEETQYF. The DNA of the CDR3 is TGTGCCAGTGGCTTAGACCGGACGGGAGGGTCGGAAGAGACCCAGTACTTC. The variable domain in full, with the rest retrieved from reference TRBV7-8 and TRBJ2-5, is GAGVSQSPRYKVAKRGQDVALRCDPISGHVSLFWYQQALGQGPEFLTYFQNEAQLDKSGLPSDRFFAERPEGSVSTLKIQRTQQEDSAVYLCASGLDRTGGSEETQYFGPGTRLLVL.

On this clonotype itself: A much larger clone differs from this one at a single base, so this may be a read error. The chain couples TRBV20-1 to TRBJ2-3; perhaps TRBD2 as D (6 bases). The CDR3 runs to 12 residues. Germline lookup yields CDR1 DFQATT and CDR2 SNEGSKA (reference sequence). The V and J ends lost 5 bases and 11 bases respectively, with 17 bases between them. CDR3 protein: CSAGGRPFGQYF. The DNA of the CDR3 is TGCAGTGCTGGAGGGCGACCCTTTGGGCAGTATTTT.

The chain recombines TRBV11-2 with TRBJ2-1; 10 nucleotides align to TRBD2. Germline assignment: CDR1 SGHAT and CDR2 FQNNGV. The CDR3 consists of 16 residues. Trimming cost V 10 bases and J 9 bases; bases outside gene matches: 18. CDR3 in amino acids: CAINPGRLAGVGEQFF. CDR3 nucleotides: TGTGCCATCAACCCAGGGAGGCTAGCGGGAGTAGGTGAGCAGTTCTTC.

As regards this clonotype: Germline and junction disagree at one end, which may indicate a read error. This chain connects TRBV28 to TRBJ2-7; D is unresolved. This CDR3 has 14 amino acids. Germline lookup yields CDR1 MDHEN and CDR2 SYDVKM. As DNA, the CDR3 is TGTACCAGCAGTTTAAGGCAGCTTACCTACGAGCATTACTTC. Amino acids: CTSSLRQLTYEHYF.

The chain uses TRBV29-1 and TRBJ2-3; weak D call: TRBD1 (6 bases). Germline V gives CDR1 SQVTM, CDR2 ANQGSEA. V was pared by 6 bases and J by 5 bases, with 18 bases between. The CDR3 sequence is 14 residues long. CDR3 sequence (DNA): TGCAGCGTCTCCCCTGGACAGTACATAGATACGCAGTATTTT. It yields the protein CSVSPGQYIDTQYF.

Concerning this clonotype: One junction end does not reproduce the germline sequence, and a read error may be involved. CDR3 sequence: CASNRDGRNTGELFF. CDR3 in DNA: TGTGCCAGCAACCGGGACGGGCGGAACACCGGGGAGCTATTTTTT. The gene calls are TRBV12-3 or TRBV12-4 and TRBJ2-2, with D tentatively TRBD1 or TRBD2 (5 bases each). The length of the CDR3 is 15 residues.

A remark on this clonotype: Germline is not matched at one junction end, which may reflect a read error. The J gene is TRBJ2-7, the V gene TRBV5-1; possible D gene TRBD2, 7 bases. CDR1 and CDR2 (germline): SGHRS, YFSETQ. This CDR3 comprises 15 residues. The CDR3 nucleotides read TGCGCCAGCAGCTTGGTCGGGTCGGGGGGCCACGAGCAATACTTC. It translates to CASSLVGSGGHEQYF.

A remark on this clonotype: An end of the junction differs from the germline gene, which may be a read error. The CDR3 loop is CANTLPGTDAQYF. The DNA for the CDR3 is TGTGCCAACACTCTCCCCGGCACAGATGCGCAGTATTTT. The V gene is TRBV6-6, the J gene TRBJ2-3; D call uncertain. The germline V gene has CDR1 MNHNY and CDR2 SVGAGI (reference sequence). The CDR3 extends over 13 amino acids.

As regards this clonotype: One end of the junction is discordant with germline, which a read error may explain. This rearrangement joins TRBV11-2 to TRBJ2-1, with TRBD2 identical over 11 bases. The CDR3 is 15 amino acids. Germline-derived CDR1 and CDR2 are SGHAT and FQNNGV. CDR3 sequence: CACSPQTSGVGEHFF. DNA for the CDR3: TGTGCCTGCAGCCCCCAGACTAGCGGGGTGGGTGAGCATTTCTTC.

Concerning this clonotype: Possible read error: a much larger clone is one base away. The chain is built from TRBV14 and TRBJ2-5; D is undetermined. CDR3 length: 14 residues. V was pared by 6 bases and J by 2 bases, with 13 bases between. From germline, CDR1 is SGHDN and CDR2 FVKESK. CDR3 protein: CASRQTDRQETQYF. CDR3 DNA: TGTGCCAGCAGACAAACCGACCGACAAGAGACCCAGTACTTC.

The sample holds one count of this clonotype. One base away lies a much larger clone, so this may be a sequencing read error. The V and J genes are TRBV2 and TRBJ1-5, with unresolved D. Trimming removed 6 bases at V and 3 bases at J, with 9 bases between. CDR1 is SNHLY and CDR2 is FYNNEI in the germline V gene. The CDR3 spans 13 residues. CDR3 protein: CASRMINNQPQHF. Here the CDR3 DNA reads TGTGCCAGCAGGATGATTAACAATCAGCCCCAGCATTTT.

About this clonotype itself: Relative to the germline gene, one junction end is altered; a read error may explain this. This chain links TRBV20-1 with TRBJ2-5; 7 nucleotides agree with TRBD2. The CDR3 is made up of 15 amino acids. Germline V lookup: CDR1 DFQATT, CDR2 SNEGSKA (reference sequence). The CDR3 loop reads CNARLLTGGQETQYF. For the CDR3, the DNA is TGCAATGCTAGGTTACTAACGGGAGGCCAAGAGACCCAGTACTTC.

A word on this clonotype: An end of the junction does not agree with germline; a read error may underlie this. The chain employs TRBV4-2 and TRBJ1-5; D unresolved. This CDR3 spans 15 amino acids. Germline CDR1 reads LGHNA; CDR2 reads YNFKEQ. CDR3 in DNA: TGTGCCAACATCCAAGACCTTACTAGCAATCAGCCCCAGCAGTTT. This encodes CANIQDLTSNQPQQF.

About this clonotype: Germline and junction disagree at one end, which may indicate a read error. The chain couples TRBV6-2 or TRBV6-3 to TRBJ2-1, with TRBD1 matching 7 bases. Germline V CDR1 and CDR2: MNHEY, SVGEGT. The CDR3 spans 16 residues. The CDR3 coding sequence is TGTGCCAACAGTTCAGGGACAGAGGGAACCTACAATGAGCAGTTCTTC. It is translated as CANSSGTEGTYNEQFF.

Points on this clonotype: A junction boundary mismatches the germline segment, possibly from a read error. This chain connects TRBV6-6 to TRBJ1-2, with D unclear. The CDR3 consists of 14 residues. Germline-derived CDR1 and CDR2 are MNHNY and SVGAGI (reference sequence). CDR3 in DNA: TGTGCCAGCGCAGAATCAGCGGCTAACTATGGTTACACCTTC. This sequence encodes CASAESAANYGYTF.

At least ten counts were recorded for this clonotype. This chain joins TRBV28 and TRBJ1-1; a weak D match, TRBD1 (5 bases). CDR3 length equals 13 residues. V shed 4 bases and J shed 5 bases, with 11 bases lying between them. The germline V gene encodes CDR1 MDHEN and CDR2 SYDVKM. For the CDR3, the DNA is TGTGCCAGCAGTTCTTTTCCAGGGACTGAAGCTTTCTTT. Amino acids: CASSSFPGTEAFF.

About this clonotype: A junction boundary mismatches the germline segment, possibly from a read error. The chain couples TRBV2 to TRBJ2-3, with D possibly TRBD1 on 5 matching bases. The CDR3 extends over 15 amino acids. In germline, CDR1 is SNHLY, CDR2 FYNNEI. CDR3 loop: CASSTQGFSRDMQYF. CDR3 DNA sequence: TGTGCCAGCAGCACGCAGGGTTTTAGCAGAGATATGCAGTATTTT.

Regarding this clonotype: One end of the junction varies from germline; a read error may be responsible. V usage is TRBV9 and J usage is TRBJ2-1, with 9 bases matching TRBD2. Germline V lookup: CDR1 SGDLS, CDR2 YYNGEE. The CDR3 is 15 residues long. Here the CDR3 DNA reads TGTGCCAGTAACCTTGGCGGGAGGGGATACAATCAGCAGTTCTTC. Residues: CASNLGGRGYNQQFF. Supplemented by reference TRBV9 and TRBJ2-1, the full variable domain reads DSGVTQTPKHLITATGQRVTLRCSPRSGDLSVYWYQQSLDQGLQFLIQYYNGEERAKGNILERFSAQQFPDLHSELNLSSLELGDSALYFCASNLGGRGYNQQFFGPGTRLTVL.

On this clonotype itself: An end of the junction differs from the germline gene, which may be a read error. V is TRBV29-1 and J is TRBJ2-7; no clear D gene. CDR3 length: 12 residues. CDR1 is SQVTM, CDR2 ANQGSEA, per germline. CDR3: CSVADGTYDQYF. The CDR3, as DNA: TGCAGTGTGGCTGACGGAACCTACGATCAGTACTTC.

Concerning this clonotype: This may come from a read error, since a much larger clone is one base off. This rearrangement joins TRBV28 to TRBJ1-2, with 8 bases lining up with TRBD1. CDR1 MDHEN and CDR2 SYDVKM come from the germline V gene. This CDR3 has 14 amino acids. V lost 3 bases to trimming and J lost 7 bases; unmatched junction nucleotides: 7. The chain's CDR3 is CASSFRTGRGGYTF. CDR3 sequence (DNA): TGTGCCAGCAGTTTTAGGACAGGGAGGGGTGGCTACACCTTC.

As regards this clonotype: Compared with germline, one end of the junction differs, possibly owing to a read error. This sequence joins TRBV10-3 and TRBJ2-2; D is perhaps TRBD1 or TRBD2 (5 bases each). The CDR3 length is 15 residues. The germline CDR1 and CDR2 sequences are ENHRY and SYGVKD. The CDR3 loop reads CAINVKERGTGELFF. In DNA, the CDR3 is TGTGCCATCAATGTCAAAGAGAGGGGAACCGGGGAGCTATTTTTT.

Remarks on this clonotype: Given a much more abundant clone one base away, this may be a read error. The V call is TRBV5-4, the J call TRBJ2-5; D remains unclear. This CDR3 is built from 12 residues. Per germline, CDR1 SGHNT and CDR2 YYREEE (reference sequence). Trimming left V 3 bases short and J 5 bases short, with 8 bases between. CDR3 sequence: CASSSNRETQYF. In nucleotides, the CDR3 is TGTGCCAGCAGCTCGAATCGGGAGACCCAGTACTTC.

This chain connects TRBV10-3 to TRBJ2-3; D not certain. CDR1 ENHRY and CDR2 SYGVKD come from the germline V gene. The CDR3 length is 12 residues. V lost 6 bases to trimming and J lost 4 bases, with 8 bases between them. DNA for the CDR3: TGTGCCATCAGCGAGGATTCAGATACGCAGTATTTT. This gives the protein CAISEDSDTQYF.

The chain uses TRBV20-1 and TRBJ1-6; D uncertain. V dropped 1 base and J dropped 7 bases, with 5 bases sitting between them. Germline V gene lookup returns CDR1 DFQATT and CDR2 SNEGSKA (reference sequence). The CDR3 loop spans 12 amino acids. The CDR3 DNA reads TGCAGTGCTAGAGGGCCGAATTCACCCCTCCACTTT. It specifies CSARGPNSPLHF.

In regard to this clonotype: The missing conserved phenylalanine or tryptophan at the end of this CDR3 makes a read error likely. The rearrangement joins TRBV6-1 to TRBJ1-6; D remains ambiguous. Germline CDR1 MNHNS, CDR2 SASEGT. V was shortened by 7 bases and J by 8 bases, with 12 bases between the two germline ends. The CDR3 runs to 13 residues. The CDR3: CASTRLSDSPLHI. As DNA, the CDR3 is TGTGCCAGCACGCGACTAAGTGATTCACCCCTCCACATT.

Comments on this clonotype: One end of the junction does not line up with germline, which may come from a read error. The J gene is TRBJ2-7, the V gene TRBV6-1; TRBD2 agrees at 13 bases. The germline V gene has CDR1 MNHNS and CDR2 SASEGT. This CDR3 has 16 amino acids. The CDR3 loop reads CAGSLTSGRPFYEQYF. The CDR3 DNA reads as TGTGCCGGCAGCCTGACTAGCGGGAGGCCTTTCTACGAGCAGTACTTC.

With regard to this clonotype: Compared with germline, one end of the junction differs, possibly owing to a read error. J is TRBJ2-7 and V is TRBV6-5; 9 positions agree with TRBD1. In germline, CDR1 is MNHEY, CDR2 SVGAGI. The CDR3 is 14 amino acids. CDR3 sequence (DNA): TGTGCTAGCAGTCATGGGACAGGGACCGGGGAGCAGTACTTC. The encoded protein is CASSHGTGTGEQYF.

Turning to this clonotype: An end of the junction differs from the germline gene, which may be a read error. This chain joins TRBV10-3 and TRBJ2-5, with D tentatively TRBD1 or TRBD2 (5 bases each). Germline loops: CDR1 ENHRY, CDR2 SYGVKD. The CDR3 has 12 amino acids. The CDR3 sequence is CAIGPGRETQHF. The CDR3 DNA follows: TGTGCCATCGGGCCGGGACGAGAGACCCAGCACTTC.